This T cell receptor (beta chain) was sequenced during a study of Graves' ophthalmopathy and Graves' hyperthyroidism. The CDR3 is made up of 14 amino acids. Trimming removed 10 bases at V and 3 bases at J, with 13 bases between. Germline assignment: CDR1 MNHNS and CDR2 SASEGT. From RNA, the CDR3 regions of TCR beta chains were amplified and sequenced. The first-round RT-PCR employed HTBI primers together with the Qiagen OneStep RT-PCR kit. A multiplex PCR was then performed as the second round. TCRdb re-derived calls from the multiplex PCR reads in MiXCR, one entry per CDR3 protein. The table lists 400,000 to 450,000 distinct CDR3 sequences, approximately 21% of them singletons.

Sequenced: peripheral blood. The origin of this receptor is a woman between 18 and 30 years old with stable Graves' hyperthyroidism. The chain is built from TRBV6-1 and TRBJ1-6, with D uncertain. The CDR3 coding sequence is TGTGCCACACAAGGTGGGGTCTATAATTCACCCCTCCACTTT. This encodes CATQGGVYNSPLHF.